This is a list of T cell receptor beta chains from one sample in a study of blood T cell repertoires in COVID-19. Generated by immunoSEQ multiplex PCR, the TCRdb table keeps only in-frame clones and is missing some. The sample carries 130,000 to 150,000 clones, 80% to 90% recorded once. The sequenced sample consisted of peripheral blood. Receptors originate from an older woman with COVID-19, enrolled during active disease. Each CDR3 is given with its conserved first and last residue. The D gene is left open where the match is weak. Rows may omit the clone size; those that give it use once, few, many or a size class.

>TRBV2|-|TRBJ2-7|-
CASCFGPESYEQYF
TGTGCCAGCTGTTTTGGCCCGGAGAGCTACGAGCAGTACTTC
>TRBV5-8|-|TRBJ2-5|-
CASNAGSQETQYF
TGTGCCAGCAATGCCGGGTCCCAAGAGACCCAGTACTTC
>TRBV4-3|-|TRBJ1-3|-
CASSQSSTGLGNTIYF
TGCGCCAGCAGCCAAAGTAGTACAGGATTAGGAAACACCATATATTTT
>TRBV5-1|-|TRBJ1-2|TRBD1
CASSLEPGGLVSYGYTF
TGCGCCAGCAGCTTGGAGCCAGGGGGCCTGGTGAGCTATGGCTACACCTTC
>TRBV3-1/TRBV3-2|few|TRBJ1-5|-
CASSQEYSNQPQHF
TGTGCCAGCAGCCAGGAGTATAGCAATCAGCCCCAGCATTTT
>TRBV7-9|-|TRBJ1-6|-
CASSLHATGSPLHF
TGTGCCAGCAGCTTACACGCGACAGGCTCACCCCTCCACTTT
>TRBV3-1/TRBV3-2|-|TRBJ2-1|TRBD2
CASRGTSGANEQFF
TGTGCCAGCAGGGGGACTAGCGGGGCCAATGAGCAGTTCTTC
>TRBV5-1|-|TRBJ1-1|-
CASSLVAVSEAFF
TGCGCCAGCAGCTTGGTGGCAGTCTCCGAAGCTTTCTTT
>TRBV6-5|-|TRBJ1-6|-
CASTERLANNSPLHF
TGTGCCAGTACGGAGCGGCTCGCTAATAATTCACCCCTCCACTTT
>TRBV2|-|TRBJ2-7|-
CASSERGAGPSYEQYF
TGTGCCAGCAGTGAACGGGGGGCAGGCCCTTCCTACGAGCAGTACTTC
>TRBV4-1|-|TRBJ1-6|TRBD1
CASSQGDSSNSPLHF
TGCGCCAGCAGCCAGGGGGACAGCTCTAATTCACCCCTCCACTTT
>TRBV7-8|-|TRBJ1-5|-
CASTLVQGHQPQHF
TGTGCCAGCACTCTGGTTCAGGGTCATCAGCCCCAGCATTTT
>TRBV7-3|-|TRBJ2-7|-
CASSLIAGSSYEQYF
TGTGCCAGCAGCTTAATCGCGGGGAGCTCCTACGAGCAGTACTTC
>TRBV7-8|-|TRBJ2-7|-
CASSLAGGPTAYEQYF
TGTGCCAGCAGCTTAGCGGGGGGGCCCACAGCCTACGAGCAGTACTTC
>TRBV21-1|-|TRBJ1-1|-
CASSKDSRTDGKAFF
TGTGCCAGCAGCAAAGACTCCAGGACAGATGGGAAAGCTTTCTTT
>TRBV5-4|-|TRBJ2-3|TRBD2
CASSLALAGGVDTQYF
TGTGCCAGCAGCTTGGCCCTAGCGGGGGGCGTAGATACGCAGTATTTT
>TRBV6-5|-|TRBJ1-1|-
CASSTGQPEAFF
TGTGCCAGCAGTACCGGACAGCCTGAAGCTTTCTTT
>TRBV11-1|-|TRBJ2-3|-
CASSLGAYPHTDTQYF
TGTGCCAGCAGCTTAGGAGCCTACCCTCACACAGATACGCAGTATTTT
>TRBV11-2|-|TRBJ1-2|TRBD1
CASSLGTGANYGYTF
TGTGCCAGCAGCTTAGGGACAGGAGCCAACTATGGCTACACCTTC
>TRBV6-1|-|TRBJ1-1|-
CASSESPGRVSPEAFF
TGTGCCAGCAGTGAATCACCGGGCAGGGTCTCGCCCGAAGCTTTCTTT
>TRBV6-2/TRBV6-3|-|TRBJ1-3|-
CASSPGGRAFSGNTIYF
TGTGCCAGCAGCCCTGGGGGCAGGGCCTTCTCTGGAAACACCATATATTTT
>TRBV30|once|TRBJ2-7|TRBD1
CAWSVGGSGSYEQYF
TGTGCCTGGAGTGTAGGGGGCTCGGGATCCTACGAGCAGTACTTC
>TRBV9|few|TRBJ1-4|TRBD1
CASSSSPQGEKLFF
TGTGCCAGCAGCTCGAGTCCACAGGGGGAAAAACTGTTTTTT
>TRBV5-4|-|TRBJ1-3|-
CASSSDRSSGNTIYF
TGTGCCAGCAGTTCGGACAGAAGCTCTGGAAACACCATATATTTT
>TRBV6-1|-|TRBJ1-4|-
CASSEVQGLNEKLFF
TGTGCCAGCAGTGAAGTCCAGGGCCTTAATGAAAAACTGTTTTTT
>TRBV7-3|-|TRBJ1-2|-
CASSLGQNYGYTF
TGTGCCAGCAGCTTAGGACAGAACTATGGCTACACCTTC
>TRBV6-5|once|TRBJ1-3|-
CASSDGLSGNTIYF
TGTGCCAGTAGCGACGGTCTCTCTGGAAACACCATATATTTT
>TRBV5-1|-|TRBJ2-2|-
CASKSTGELFF
TGCGCCAGTAAATCCACCGGGGAGCTGTTTTTT
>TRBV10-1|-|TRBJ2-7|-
CASSEGGRSKRDEQYF
TGCGCCAGCAGTGAGGGTGGTCGGAGCAAGAGGGACGAGCAGTACTTC
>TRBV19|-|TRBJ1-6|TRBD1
CASSISGGNSPLHF
TGTGCCAGTAGTATTTCAGGGGGGAATTCACCCCTCCACTTT
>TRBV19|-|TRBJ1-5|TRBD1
CASSPLDRVGNQPQHF
TGTGCCAGTAGTCCCCTGGACAGGGTTGGCAATCAGCCCCAGCATTTT
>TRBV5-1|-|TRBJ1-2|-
CASSSRSDLGGYTF
TGCGCCAGCAGCTCACGTTCAGACCTCGGGGGCTACACCTTC
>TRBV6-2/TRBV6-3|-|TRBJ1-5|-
CASSRPGQHSNQPQHF
TGTGCCAGCAGTCGGCCCGGACAGCATAGCAATCAGCCCCAGCATTTT
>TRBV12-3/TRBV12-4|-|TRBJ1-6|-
CASSTGFNAPLHF
TGTGCCAGTTCAACAGGGTTTAATGCACCCCTCCACTTT
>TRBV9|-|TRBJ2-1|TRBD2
CASSRTSGGAKVYNEQFF
TGTGCCAGCAGCCGTACTAGCGGGGGAGCCAAAGTTTACAATGAGCAGTTCTTC
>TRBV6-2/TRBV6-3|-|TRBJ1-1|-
CASSYDTVEAFF
TGTGCCAGCAGTTACGACACCGTTGAAGCTTTCTTT
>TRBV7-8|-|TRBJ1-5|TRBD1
CASSLALGTGAQPQHF
TGTGCCAGCAGCTTAGCGCTGGGGACAGGGGCCCAGCCCCAGCATTTT
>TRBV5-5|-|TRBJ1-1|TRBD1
CASSARTGGESAFF
TGTGCCAGCAGCGCCCGGACAGGGGGTGAATCGGCTTTCTTT
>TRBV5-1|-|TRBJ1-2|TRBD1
CASSSDPGTGGGYTF
TGCGCCAGCAGCTCCGATCCCGGGACAGGGGGTGGCTACACCTTC
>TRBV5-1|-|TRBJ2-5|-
CASSFAGPPETQYF
TGCGCCAGCAGCTTCGCAGGGCCACCGGAGACCCAGTACTTC
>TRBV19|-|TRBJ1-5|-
CASSIEDRYNQPQHF
TGTGCCAGTAGTATAGAGGACAGATACAATCAGCCCCAGCATTTT
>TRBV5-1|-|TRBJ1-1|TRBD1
CASSAQGTEAFF
TGCGCCAGCAGCGCACAGGGGACTGAAGCTTTCTTT
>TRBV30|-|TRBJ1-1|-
CAWSVAQNTEAFF
TGTGCCTGGAGTGTAGCCCAGAACACTGAAGCTTTCTTT
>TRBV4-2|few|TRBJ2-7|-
CASSQEAPYEQYF
TGTGCCAGCAGCCAAGAAGCCCCCTACGAGCAGTACTTC